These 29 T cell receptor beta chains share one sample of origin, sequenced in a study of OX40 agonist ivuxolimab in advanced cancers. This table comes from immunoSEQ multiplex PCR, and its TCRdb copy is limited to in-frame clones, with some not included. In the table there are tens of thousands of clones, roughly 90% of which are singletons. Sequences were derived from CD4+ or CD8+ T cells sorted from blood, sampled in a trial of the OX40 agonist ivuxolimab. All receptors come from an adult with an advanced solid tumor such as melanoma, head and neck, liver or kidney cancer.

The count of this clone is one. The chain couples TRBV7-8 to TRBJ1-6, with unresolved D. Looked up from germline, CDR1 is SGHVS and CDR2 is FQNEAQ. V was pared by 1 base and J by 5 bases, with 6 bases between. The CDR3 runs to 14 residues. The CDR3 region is CASSLGGNNSPLHF. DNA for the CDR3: TGTGCCAGCAGCTTAGGTGGCAATAATTCACCCCTCCACTTT.

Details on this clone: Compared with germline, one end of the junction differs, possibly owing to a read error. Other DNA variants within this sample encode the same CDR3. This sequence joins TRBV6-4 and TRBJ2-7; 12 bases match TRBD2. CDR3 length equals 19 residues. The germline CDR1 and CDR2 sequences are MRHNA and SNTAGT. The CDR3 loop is CASSDGLAGGPGLSYEQYF. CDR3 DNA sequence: TGTGCCAGCAGTGACGGTCTAGCGGGAGGGCCGGGCCTCTCCTATGAGCAGTACTTC.

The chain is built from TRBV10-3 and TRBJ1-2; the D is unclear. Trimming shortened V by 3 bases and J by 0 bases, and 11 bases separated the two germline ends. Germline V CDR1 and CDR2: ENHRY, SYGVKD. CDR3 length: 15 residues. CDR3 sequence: CAISDSVRSNYGYTF. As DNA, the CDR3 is TGTGCCATCAGTGATAGTGTCAGATCTAACTATGGCTACACCTTC.

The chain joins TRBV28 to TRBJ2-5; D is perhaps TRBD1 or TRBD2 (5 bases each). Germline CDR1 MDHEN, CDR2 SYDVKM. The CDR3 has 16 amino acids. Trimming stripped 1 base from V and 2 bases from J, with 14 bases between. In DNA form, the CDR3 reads TGTGCCAGCAGTTTATTCGGGGACCTTCAGCAAGAGACCCAGTACTTC. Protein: CASSLFGDLQQETQYF.

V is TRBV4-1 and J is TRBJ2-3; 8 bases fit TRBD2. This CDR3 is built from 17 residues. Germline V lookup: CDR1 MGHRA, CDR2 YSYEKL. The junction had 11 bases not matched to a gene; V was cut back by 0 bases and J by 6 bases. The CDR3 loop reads CASSQETPGLGGDTQYF. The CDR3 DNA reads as TGCGCCAGCAGCCAAGAGACTCCGGGACTAGGGGGGGATACGCAGTATTTT.

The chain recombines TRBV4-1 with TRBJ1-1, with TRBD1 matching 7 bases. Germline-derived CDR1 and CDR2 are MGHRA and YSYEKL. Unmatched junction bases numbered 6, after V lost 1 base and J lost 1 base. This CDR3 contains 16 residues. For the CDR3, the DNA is TGCGCCAGCAGCCAAGTTCTTCGGACAGGGAACACTGAAGCTTTCTTT. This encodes CASSQVLRTGNTEAFF.

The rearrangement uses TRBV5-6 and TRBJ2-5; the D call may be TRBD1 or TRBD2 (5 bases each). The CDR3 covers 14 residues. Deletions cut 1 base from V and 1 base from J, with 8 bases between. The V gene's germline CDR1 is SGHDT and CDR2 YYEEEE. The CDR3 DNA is TGTGCCAGCAGCTTGCGGGGCACCCAAGAGACCCAGTACTTC. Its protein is CASSLRGTQETQYF.

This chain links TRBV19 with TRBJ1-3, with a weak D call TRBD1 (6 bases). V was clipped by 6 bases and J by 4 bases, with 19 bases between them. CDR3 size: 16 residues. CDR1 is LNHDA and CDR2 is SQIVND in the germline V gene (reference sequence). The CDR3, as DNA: TGTGCCAGTAGCGCGCTAACAGGGATAAGAGGAAACACCATATATTTT. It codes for CASSALTGIRGNTIYF.

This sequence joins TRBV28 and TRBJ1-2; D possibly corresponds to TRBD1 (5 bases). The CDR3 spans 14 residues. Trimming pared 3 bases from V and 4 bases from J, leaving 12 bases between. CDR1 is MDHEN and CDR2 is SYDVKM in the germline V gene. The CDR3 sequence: CASSLPQARYGYTF. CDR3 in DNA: TGTGCCAGCAGTTTGCCACAGGCTCGCTATGGCTACACCTTC.

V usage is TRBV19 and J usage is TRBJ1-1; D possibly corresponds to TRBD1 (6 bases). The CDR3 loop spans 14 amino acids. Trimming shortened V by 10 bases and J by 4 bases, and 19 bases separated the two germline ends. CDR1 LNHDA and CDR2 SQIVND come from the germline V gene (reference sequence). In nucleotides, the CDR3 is TGTGCCACAGTGTGGGGGGCGACGGGCACTGAAGCTTTCTTT. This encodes CATVWGATGTEAFF.

CDR3 nucleotide sequence: TGTGCCAGCAGCTTGGTACAGGGCACAGATACGCAGTATTTT. Translating gives CASSLVQGTDTQYF. V gene TRBV5-4 combines with J gene TRBJ2-3; TRBD1 is a possible D gene (5 bases). The CDR3 spans 14 residues. CDR1 SGHNT and CDR2 YYREEE come from the germline V gene (reference sequence). V lost 0 bases and J 1 base, leaving 6 bases between the germline ends.

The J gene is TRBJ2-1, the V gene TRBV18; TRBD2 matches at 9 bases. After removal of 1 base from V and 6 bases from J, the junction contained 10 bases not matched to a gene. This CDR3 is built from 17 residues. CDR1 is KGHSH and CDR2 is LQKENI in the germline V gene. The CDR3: CASSPLSSREGSNEQFF. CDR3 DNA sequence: TGTGCCAGCTCACCACTCTCCTCGCGGGAGGGCTCCAATGAGCAGTTCTTC.

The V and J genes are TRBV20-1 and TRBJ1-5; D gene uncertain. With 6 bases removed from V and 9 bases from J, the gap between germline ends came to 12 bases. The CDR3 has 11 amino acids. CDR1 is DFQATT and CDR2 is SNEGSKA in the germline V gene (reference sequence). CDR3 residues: CSALNTGPQHF. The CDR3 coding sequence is TGCAGTGCCCTAAACACCGGGCCCCAGCATTTT.

The CDR3 nucleotides read TGTGCCAGCAGTTTAGCGACAGGTCCCCCCTACGAGCAGTACTTC. Translated: CASSLATGPPYEQYF. The chain couples TRBV28 to TRBJ2-7, with a weak D call TRBD1 (6 bases). CDR3 size: 15 residues. Deletions cut 2 bases from V and 2 bases from J, with 13 bases between. The germline V gene encodes CDR1 MDHEN and CDR2 SYDVKM.

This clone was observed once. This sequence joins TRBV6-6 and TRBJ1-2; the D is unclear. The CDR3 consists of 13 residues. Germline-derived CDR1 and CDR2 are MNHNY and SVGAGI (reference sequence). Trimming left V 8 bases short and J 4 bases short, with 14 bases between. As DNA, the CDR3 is TGTGCCAGCGGACGACATGCCCGCTATGGCTACACCTTC. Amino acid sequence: CASGRHARYGYTF.

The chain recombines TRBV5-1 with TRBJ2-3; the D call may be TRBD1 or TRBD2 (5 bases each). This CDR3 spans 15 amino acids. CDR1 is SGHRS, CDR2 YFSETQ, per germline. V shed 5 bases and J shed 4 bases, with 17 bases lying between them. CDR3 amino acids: CASSPGTGGSDTQYF. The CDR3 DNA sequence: TGCGCCAGCAGTCCTGGGACGGGTGGATCAGATACGCAGTATTTT.

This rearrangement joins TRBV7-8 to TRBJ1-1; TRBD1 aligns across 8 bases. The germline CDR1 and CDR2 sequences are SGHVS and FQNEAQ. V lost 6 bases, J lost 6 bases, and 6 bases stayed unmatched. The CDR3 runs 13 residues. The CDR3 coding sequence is TGTGCCAGCAGTTTCAGACAGGGGTCTGAAGCTTTCTTT. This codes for CASSFRQGSEAFF.

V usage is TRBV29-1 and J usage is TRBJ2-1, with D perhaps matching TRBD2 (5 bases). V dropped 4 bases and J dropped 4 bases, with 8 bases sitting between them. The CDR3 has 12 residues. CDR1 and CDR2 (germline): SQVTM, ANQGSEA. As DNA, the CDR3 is TGCAGCGTTGTACGCGGGTACAATGAGCAGTTCTTC. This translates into CSVVRGYNEQFF.

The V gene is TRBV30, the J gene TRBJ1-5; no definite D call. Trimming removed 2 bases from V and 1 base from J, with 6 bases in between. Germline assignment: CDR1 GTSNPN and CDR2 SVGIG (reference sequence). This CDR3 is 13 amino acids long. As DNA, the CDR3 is TGTGCCTGGAGTTACCAGAGCAATCAGCCCCAGCATTTT. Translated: CAWSYQSNQPQHF.

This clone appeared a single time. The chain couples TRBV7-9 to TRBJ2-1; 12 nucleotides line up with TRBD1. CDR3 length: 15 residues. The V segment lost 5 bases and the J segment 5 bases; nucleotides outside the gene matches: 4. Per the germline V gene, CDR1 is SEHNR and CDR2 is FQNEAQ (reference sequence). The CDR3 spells CASSGRDRGHNEQFF. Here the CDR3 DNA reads TGTGCCAGCAGCGGCCGGGACAGGGGGCACAATGAGCAGTTCTTC. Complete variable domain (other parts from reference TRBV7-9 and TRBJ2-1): DTGVSQNPRHKITKRGQNVTFRCDPISEHNRLYWYRQTLGQGPEFLTYFQNEAQLEKSRLLSDRFSAERPKGSFSTLEIQRTEQGDSAMYLCASSGRDRGHNEQFFGPGTRLTVL.

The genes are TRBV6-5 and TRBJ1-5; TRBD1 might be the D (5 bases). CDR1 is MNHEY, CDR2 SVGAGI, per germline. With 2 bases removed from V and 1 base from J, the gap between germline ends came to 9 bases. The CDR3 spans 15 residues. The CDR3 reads CASSYSGASNQPQHF. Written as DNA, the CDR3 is TGTGCCAGCAGTTACAGCGGGGCCAGCAATCAGCCCCAGCATTTT.

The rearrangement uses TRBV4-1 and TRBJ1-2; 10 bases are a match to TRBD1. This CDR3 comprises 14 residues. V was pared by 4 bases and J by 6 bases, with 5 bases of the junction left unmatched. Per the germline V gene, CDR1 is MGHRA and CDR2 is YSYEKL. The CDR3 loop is CASSPGTGVNGYTF. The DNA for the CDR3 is TGCGCCAGCAGCCCCGGGACAGGGGTTAATGGCTACACCTTC.

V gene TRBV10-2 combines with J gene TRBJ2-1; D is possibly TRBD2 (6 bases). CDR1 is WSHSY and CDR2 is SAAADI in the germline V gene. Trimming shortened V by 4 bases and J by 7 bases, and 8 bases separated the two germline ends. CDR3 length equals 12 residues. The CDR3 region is CASSVGRNEQFF. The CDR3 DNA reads TGCGCCAGCAGTGTTGGGAGGAATGAGCAGTTCTTC.

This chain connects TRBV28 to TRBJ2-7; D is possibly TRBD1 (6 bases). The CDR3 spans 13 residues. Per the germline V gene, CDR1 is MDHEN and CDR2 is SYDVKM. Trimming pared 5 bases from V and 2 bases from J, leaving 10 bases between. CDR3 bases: TGTGCCAGCAGTAAGGGGGTCACCTACGAGCAGTACTTC. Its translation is CASSKGVTYEQYF.

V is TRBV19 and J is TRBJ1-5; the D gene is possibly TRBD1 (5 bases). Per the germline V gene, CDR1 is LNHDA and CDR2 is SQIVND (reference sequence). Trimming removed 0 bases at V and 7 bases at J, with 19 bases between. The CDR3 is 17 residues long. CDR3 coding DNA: TGTGCCAGTAGTATAGAACTAGCCAACCGCGGGGGGCAGCCCCAGCATTTT. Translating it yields CASSIELANRGGQPQHF.

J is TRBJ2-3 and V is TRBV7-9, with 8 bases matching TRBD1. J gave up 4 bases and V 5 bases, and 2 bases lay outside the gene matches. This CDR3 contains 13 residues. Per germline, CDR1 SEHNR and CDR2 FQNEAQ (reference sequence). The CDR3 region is CASSQTGADTQYF. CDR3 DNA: TGTGCCAGCAGCCAGACAGGGGCAGATACGCAGTATTTT. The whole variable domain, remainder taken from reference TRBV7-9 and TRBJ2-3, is DTGVSQNPRHKITKRGQNVTFRCDPISEHNRLYWYRQTLGQGPEFLTYFQNEAQLEKSRLLSDRFSAERPKGSFSTLEIQRTEQGDSAMYLCASSQTGADTQYFGPGTRLTVL.

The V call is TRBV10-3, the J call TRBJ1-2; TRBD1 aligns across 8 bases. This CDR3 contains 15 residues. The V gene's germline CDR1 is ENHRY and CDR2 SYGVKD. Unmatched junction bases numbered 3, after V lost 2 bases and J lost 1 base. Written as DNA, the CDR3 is TGTGCCATCAGTGAGGTAGACAGGGGTAACTATGGCTACACCTTC. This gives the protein CAISEVDRGNYGYTF.

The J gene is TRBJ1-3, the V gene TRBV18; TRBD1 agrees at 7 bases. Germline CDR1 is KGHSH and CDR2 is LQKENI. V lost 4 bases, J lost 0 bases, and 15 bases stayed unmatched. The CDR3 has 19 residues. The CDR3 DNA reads TGTGCCAGCTCACGTATTACCCCGGGACAGCGGTCCTCTGGAAACACCATATATTTT. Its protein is CASSRITPGQRSSGNTIYF.

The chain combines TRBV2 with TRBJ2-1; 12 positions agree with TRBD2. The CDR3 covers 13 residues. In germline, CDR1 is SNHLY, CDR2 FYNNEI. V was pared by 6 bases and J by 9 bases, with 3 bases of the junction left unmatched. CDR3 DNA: TGTGCCAGCAGCCGACTAGCGGGGGTTGAGCAGTTCTTC. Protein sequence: CASSRLAGVEQFF.